Presented here are 7 T cell receptor beta chains from one specimen sequenced in a study of blood T cell repertoires in COVID-19. Produced via immunoSEQ multiplex PCR; TCRdb's table is partial and in-frame only. The table records around 60,000 clones, around 73% of them present only once. The sample comprised peripheral blood. The origin of the receptors is a man at least 80 years old with active or convalescent COVID-19.

This sequence joins TRBV10-3 and TRBJ1-3, with D possibly being TRBD1 (5 bases). Germline V lookup: CDR1 ENHRY, CDR2 SYGVKD. V shed 6 bases and J shed 2 bases, with 8 bases lying between them. The CDR3 length is 13 residues. As DNA, the CDR3 is TGTGCCATCAGGGGGGGACCTGGAAACACCATATATTTT. Translating gives CAIRGGPGNTIYF.

CDR3 residues: CASSGGSGEQYF. The DNA for the CDR3 is TGTGCCAGCAGTGGAGGGTCTGGCGAGCAGTACTTC. This rearrangement joins TRBV7-3 to TRBJ2-7; D may be TRBD2 (6 bases). Trimming left V 6 bases short and J 6 bases short, with 12 bases between. The CDR3 loop spans 12 amino acids. Germline CDR1 and CDR2: SGHTA and FQGTGA.

This chain joins TRBV6-5 and TRBJ1-1; D is unresolved. Trimming shortened V by 7 bases and J by 10 bases, and 22 bases separated the two germline ends. Germline V lookup: CDR1 MNHEY, CDR2 SVGAGI. The CDR3 totals 14 residues. Here the CDR3 reads CASTPVVWGRGAFF. CDR3 DNA: TGTGCCAGCACCCCGGTGGTATGGGGTCGGGGAGCTTTCTTT.

The genes are TRBV4-2 and TRBJ2-7, with 7 bases identical to TRBD1. This CDR3 is built from 11 residues. The germline gives CDR1 LGHNA, CDR2 YNFKEQ. Germline trimming cut 10 bases from V and 4 bases from J; bases unmatched to any gene: 4. As DNA, the CDR3 is TGTGCCACAGGGGGTGAATACGAGCAGTACTTC. This gives the protein CATGGEYEQYF.

The chain employs TRBV30 and TRBJ2-5, with a tentative D call TRBD2 (5 bases). There are 13 residues in the CDR3. Trimming took off 0 bases at V and 5 bases at J, with 10 bases between the two ends. The germline CDR1 and CDR2 sequences are GTSNPN and SVGIG (reference sequence). In nucleotides, the CDR3 is TGTGCCTGGAGTGTGCCCGGGGTTGAGACCCAGTACTTC. Translated, it gives CAWSVPGVETQYF.

This clone was seen repeatedly, ten times or more. This rearrangement joins TRBV5-1 to TRBJ1-2, with 7 bases fitting TRBD1. Unmatched junction bases numbered 7, after V lost 4 bases and J lost 4 bases. Germline V gene lookup returns CDR1 SGHRS and CDR2 YFSETQ. This CDR3 is built from 14 residues. In nucleotides, the CDR3 is TGCGCCAGCAGCCCTGAGGGACAGTTCTATGGCTACACCTTC. Its protein product is CASSPEGQFYGYTF. The full variable domain, completed using reference TRBV5-1 and TRBJ1-2, is KAGVTQTPRYLIKTRGQQVTLSCSPISGHRSVSWYQQTPGQGLQFLFEYFSETQRNKGNFPGRFSGRQFSNSRSEMNVSTLELGDSALYLCASSPEGQFYGYTFGSGTRLTVV.

V is TRBV18 and J is TRBJ1-2, with D tentatively TRBD1 (6 bases). The CDR3 has 13 residues. Trimming pared 0 bases from V and 8 bases from J, leaving 10 bases between. Per the germline V gene, CDR1 is KGHSH and CDR2 is LQKENI. CDR3 in DNA: TGTGCCAGCTCACCACCTCCCCAGGGGGGCTACACCTTC. Encoded protein: CASSPPPQGGYTF. Supplemented by reference TRBV18 and TRBJ1-2, the full variable domain reads NAGVMQNPRHLVRRRGQEARLRCSPMKGHSHVYWYRQLPEEGLKFMVYLQKENIIDESGMPKERFSAEFPKEGPSILRIQQVVRGDSAAYFCASSPPPQGGYTFGSGTRLTVV.